The 10 T cell receptor beta chains presented below share a single source sample, sequenced in a study of blood T cell repertoires in COVID-19. Some clones are missing from TCRdb's copy, which holds only in-frame ones; the method was immunoSEQ multiplex PCR. The sample lists under 150,000 clones; 88% were seen once. The sample consisted of peripheral blood. The source is a middle-aged man with acute or convalescent COVID-19.

The chain combines TRBV7-9 with TRBJ1-2, with 7 bases that match TRBD1. Germline V lookup: CDR1 SEHNR, CDR2 FQNEAQ (reference sequence). J gave up 7 bases and V 1 base, and 3 bases lay outside the gene matches. The CDR3 covers 13 residues. Here the CDR3 reads CASSLVGGGGYTF. CDR3 DNA: TGTGCCAGCAGCTTAGTAGGGGGCGGTGGCTACACCTTC.

The chain has TRBV4-3 and TRBJ2-7; 10 bases fit TRBD2. The CDR3 consists of 17 residues. Germline lookup yields CDR1 LGHNA and CDR2 YSLEER. Trimming at V came to 0 bases and at J to 4 bases, leaving 9 bases not matched to a gene. DNA of the CDR3: TGCGCCAGCAGCCAAGAAATTGGTGCTAGCGGGGGATACGAGCAGTACTTC. Translation gives CASSQEIGASGGYEQYF.

The chain has TRBV18 and TRBJ2-5, with TRBD2 as a possible D gene (5 bases). This CDR3 spans 15 amino acids. Per the germline V gene, CDR1 is KGHSH and CDR2 is LQKENI. Trimming took 3 bases from V and 1 from J, leaving 12 bases between them. The CDR3, as DNA: TGTGCCAGCTCACCTGGTCGGGGTGGCCAAGAGACCCAGTACTTC. Its protein is CASSPGRGGQETQYF.

This chain uses TRBV10-3 with TRBJ2-3; TRBD1 matches at 7 bases. J gave up 2 bases and V 8 bases, and 4 bases lay outside the gene matches. The CDR3 has 13 amino acids. In germline, CDR1 is ENHRY, CDR2 SYGVKD. The CDR3 DNA reads TGTGCCATCGGGACAGAGTCCACAGATACGCAGTATTTT. It codes for CAIGTESTDTQYF.

The chain links TRBV7-8 to TRBJ1-6; a weak D match, TRBD1 (6 bases). V lost 3 bases, J lost 9 bases, and 12 bases lay in between. Germline V CDR1 and CDR2: SGHVS, FQNEAQ. The CDR3 runs to 14 residues. As DNA, the CDR3 is TGTGCCAGCAGCTTCCAGGGGTTATCTTCACCCCTCCACTTT. It is translated as CASSFQGLSSPLHF.

This clone turned up a few times. The chain couples TRBV7-6 to TRBJ2-7, with 7 bases lining up with TRBD1. Germline V gives CDR1 SGHVS, CDR2 FNYEAQ. CDR3 size: 14 residues. Trimming removed 4 bases from V and 5 bases from J; junction bases left unmatched: 8. The CDR3 DNA follows: TGTGCCAGCAGCTCCGGGACAGCTGGGGACGAGCAGTACTTC. It yields the protein CASSSGTAGDEQYF.

The genes are TRBV7-2 and TRBJ2-7, with D possibly matching TRBD1 (6 bases). The V and J ends lost 1 base and 1 base respectively, with 11 bases between them. The CDR3 has 15 residues. Per germline, CDR1 SGHTA and CDR2 FQGNSA. The CDR3 region has the DNA TGTGCCAGCAGCTTAGAAGGGGGTCGATCCTACGAGCAGTACTTC. Translated: CASSLEGGRSYEQYF.

In nucleotides, the CDR3 is TGTGCCAGCAGTTCGTGGGGGCGTCATAGCAATCAGCCCCAGCATTTT. Protein product: CASSSWGRHSNQPQHF. V and J are TRBV6-2 or TRBV6-3 and TRBJ1-5; D may be TRBD1 (6 bases). The germline gives CDR1 MNHEY, CDR2 SVGEGT. V was shortened by 4 bases and J by 0 bases, with 13 bases between the two germline ends. The CDR3 is made up of 16 amino acids.

The chain joins TRBV29-1 to TRBJ2-1, with D unresolved. CDR1 and CDR2 from the germline V gene are SQVTM and ANQGSEA. The germline V and J ends were trimmed by 8 bases and 0 bases, with 5 bases remaining between them. This CDR3 has 11 amino acids. The CDR3 DNA is TGCAGCTTCCGCTCCTACAATGAGCAGTTCTTC. Its translation: CSFRSYNEQFF.

V usage is TRBV19 and J usage is TRBJ2-3, with a tentative D call TRBD2 (6 bases). The germline V and J ends were trimmed by 3 bases and 5 bases, with 12 bases remaining between them. Germline V gives CDR1 LNHDA, CDR2 SQIVND (reference sequence). The CDR3 extends over 14 amino acids. The CDR3 DNA reads TGTGCCAGTAGTATCGCCGCGGGAATAGATACGCAGTATTTT. As protein: CASSIAAGIDTQYF.